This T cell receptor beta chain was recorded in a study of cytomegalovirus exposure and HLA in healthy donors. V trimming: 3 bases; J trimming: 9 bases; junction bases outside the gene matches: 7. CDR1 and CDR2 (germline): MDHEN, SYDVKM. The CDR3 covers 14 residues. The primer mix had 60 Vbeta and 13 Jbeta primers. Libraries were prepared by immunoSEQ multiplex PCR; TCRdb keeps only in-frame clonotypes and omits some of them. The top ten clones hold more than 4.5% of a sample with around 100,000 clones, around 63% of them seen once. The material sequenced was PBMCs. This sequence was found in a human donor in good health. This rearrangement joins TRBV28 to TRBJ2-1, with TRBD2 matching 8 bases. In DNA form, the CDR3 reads TGTGCCAGCAGTTTTGGGACTAGATCTGGTGAGCAGTTCTTC. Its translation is CASSFGTRSGEQFF.